Listed below are T cell receptor beta chains from one sample, sequenced in a study of cytomegalovirus exposure and HLA in healthy donors. Produced via immunoSEQ multiplex PCR; TCRdb's table is partial and in-frame only. In the table there are about 120,000 clones, over 60% of which are singletons. What was sequenced was PBMCs. The receptors here all came from a human donor in good health. The CDR3 runs from the conserved cysteine through the conserved F or W. Each record gives: CDR3 length, V gene, D gene, J gene, clone size, CDR3 protein, CDR3 DNA. A D gene is named only where the DNA matches it firmly. Clone sizes are given selectively: once, few, many, or a class where the clone is expanded.

16	TRBV5-1	TRBD2	TRBJ2-5	.	CASSLDSGRAGETQYF	TGCGCCAGCAGCTTGGACAGCGGGAGGGCCGGGGAGACCCAGTACTTC
16	TRBV5-1	TRBD1	TRBJ2-4	.	CASSSGQGNAKNIQYF	TGCGCCAGCAGCTCGGGACAGGGGAACGCCAAAAACATTCAGTACTTC
16	TRBV5-1	TRBD2	TRBJ2-7	.	CASSLQTSGMSYEQYF	TGCGCCAGCAGCCTACAGACTAGCGGGATGTCCTACGAGCAGTACTTC
15	TRBV6-5	.	TRBJ2-2	few	CASRAGRENTGELFF	TGTGCCAGCAGGGCGGGTAGGGAGAACACCGGGGAGCTGTTTTTT
14	TRBV7-3	TRBD1	TRBJ2-4	.	CASSLGQGAYIQYF	TGTGCCAGCAGCTTGGGACAGGGGGCTTACATTCAGTACTTC
15	TRBV28	TRBD1	TRBJ1-5	once	CASSFDRVYNQPQHF	TGTGCCAGCAGTTTTGACAGGGTTTACAATCAGCCCCAGCATTTT
17	TRBV19	.	TRBJ2-1	.	CASSIVMRAGSYNEQFF	TGTGCCAGTAGTATAGTGATGAGGGCCGGCTCCTACAATGAGCAGTTCTTC
15	TRBV27	.	TRBJ2-2	once	CASSLYSGNTGELFF	TGTGCCAGCAGTCTTTATAGCGGGAACACCGGGGAGCTGTTTTTT
13	TRBV4-1	.	TRBJ2-7	few	CASSQALRDEQYF	TGCGCCAGCAGCCAAGCACTGCGGGACGAGCAGTACTTC
15	TRBV5-6	.	TRBJ1-1	.	CASSPTGVLDTEAFF	TGTGCCAGCAGCCCGACGGGGGTTCTGGACACTGAAGCTTTCTTT
16	TRBV19	.	TRBJ2-5	few	CASSVTSGSQQETQYF	TGTGCCAGTAGTGTTACTAGTGGGTCACAACAAGAGACCCAGTACTTC
12	TRBV9	.	TRBJ1-2	.	CASTSTGHGYTF	TGTGCCAGCACCTCCACAGGGCATGGCTACACCTTC
15	TRBV5-4	TRBD2	TRBJ2-2	.	CASSPGGRAAGELFF	TGTGCCAGCAGCCCCGGAGGGAGGGCAGCCGGGGAGCTGTTTTTT
15	TRBV2	.	TRBJ1-1	.	CASSEAYRENTEAFF	TGTGCCAGCAGTGAAGCTTACAGGGAGAACACTGAAGCTTTCTTT
15	TRBV7-8	.	TRBJ1-3	once	CASSPWGGPGNTIYF	TGTGCCAGCAGCCCCTGGGGGGGTCCTGGAAACACCATATATTTT
14	TRBV29-1	TRBD1	TRBJ1-2	.	CSVEEGGIDYGYTF	TGCAGCGTTGAAGAAGGGGGCATTGACTATGGCTACACCTTC
15	TRBV29-1	TRBD1	TRBJ1-2	.	CSVEKGGGGGSGYTF	TGCAGCGTTGAAAAGGGAGGAGGGGGCGGTTCGGGCTACACCTTC
16	TRBV7-6	.	TRBJ1-4	.	CASSLVGAPTNEKLFF	TGTGCCAGCAGCTTAGTTGGGGCCCCAACTAATGAAAAACTGTTTTTT
11	TRBV28	TRBD1	TRBJ2-7	.	CASSTQGEQYF	TGTGCCAGCAGTACACAGGGGGAGCAGTACTTC